The source of this T cell receptor (beta chain) is a study of Ad26.COV2.S vaccination and SARS-CoV-2 variants. About this clone: What it binds is not known.

CDR1 and CDR2 (germline): DFQATT, SNEGSKA (reference sequence). V lost 3 bases to trimming and J lost 9 bases, with 15 bases between them. This CDR3 has 13 amino acids. The treatment denotes: 19 received Ad26.COV2.S at low or high dose, single or two shots; about 5 received placebo; per-sample allocation not given. At day 63 after the first vaccine or placebo injection, samples were drawn. TCRdb's table, derived via immunoSEQ multiplex PCR, lists solely in-frame clones and lacks some. The sample shows approximately 420,000 clones, around nine tenths of them seen only once. Study results and limitations: Ad26.COV2.S recipients had broader spike-specific TCRs (P = 0.0014).

The rearrangement joins TRBV20-1 to TRBJ2-1, with D possibly TRBD2 on 7 matching bases. The source of this sequence is a person aged 18 to 65 who received the Ad26.COV2.S COVID-19 vaccine or a placebo. The sample here was peripheral blood, taken in a trial of Ad26.COV2.S vaccine versus placebo. CDR3 amino acids: CSASPGGRFEQFF. DNA of the CDR3: TGCAGTGCTAGTCCGGGGGGCCGGTTTGAGCAGTTCTTC.